The 12 T cell receptor beta chains presented below share a single source sample, sequenced in a study of T cells in Graves' hyperthyroidism and ophthalmopathy (dated by TCRdb to about 2019). Receptor libraries were prepared by multiplex PCR. Reads for this sample came from an Illumina HiSeq 2000. Amplification of TCR beta CDR3 regions was carried out from RNA transcripts. For the first round of RT-PCR on the TCR CDR3, the HTBI primer set was used together with the Qiagen OneStep RT-PCR kit. TCRdb's own reprocessing of the public reads used fastp at Q25 and MiXCR and kept productive beta chains. Entries that share a CDR3 protein sequence are merged under the most common genes and DNA. In this sample the table shows under 300,000 distinct CDR3 sequences, around 15% of which occur a single time. Under 35% of the sample goes to the ten largest clones. Sequenced: blood. These receptors were taken from a woman aged 45-59 years with Graves' hyperthyroidism that later progressed to Graves' ophthalmopathy.

This clonotype appeared many times. V is TRBV2 and J is TRBJ1-1, with 7 bases lining up with TRBD1. After removal of 1 base from V and 5 bases from J, the junction contained 13 bases not matched to a gene. Looked up from germline, CDR1 is SNHLY and CDR2 is FYNNEI. The CDR3 sequence is 17 residues long. For the CDR3, the DNA is TGTGCCAGCAGTGAAGGTGGAGGGGGCAGGGTTAGGACTGAAGCTTTCTTT. Protein: CASSEGGGGRVRTEAFF.

The chain has TRBV5-6 and TRBJ2-3, with D hard to call. V was clipped by 7 bases and J by 3 bases, with 18 bases between them. The V gene's germline CDR1 is SGHDT and CDR2 YYEEEE. The CDR3 extends over 15 amino acids. DNA of the CDR3: TGTGCCAGCGAAACGGCTACCGCTAGGACAGATACGCAGTATTTT. Its translation is CASETATARTDTQYF.

The chain carries TRBV9 and TRBJ2-4; tentative D call: TRBD2 (7 bases). The CDR3 has 17 residues. Germline V lookup: CDR1 SGDLS, CDR2 YYNGEE. V shed 4 bases and J shed 3 bases, with 20 bases lying between them. CDR3 residues: CASSPGGGGVFKNIQYF. The CDR3 DNA reads TGTGCCAGCAGCCCTGGGGGAGGGGGTGTTTTCAAAAACATTCAGTACTTC.

In this sample, this clonotype turned up many times. The V and J genes are TRBV7-9 and TRBJ1-1; 9 bases are shared with TRBD1. Unmatched junction bases numbered 7, after V lost 5 bases and J lost 3 bases. The CDR3 spans 15 residues. Germline V gene data show CDR1 as SEHNR and CDR2 as FQNEAQ (reference sequence). The CDR3 bases are TGTGCCAGCAGCCCAACGACAGGGGGGTACACTGAAGCTTTCTTT. This translates into CASSPTTGGYTEAFF.

This clonotype was seen more than once but under ten times. Here the CDR3 reads CAGGVASNSPLHF. Here the CDR3 DNA reads TGTGCCGGCGGCGTGGCCTCTAATTCACCCCTCCACTTT. The rearrangement uses TRBV6-1 and TRBJ1-6, with D hard to call. Germline lookup yields CDR1 MNHNS and CDR2 SASEGT. This CDR3 has 13 residues. V shed 11 bases and J shed 6 bases, with 14 bases lying between them.

Many counts were recorded for this clonotype. This chain connects TRBV20-1 to TRBJ2-7, with D unresolved. Germline CDR1 and CDR2: DFQATT and SNEGSKA (reference sequence). With 3 bases removed from V and 3 bases from J, the gap between germline ends came to 12 bases. This CDR3 has 13 amino acids. DNA of the CDR3: TGCAGTGCTAGTCGTCCGGTGGGCTACGAGCAGTACTTC. Translating gives CSASRPVGYEQYF.

This clonotype was seen once. This chain connects TRBV7-3 to TRBJ1-1; unclear D gene. V lost 5 bases, J lost 3 bases, and 10 bases lay in between. Germline CDR1 SGHTA, CDR2 FQGTGA. The CDR3 runs to 13 residues. CDR3: CASSPNGYTEAFF. The CDR3 nucleotides are TGTGCCAGCAGCCCCAACGGATACACTGAAGCTTTCTTT. Using reference TRBV7-3 and TRBJ1-1 for the parts outside the CDR3, the full variable domain is GAGVSQTPSNKVTEKGKYVELRCDPISGHTALYWYRQSLGQGPEFLIYFQGTGAADDSGLPNDRFFAVRPEGSVSTLKIQRTERGDSAVYLCASSPNGYTEAFFGQGTRLTVV.

This clonotype was recorded a few times. The chain has TRBV4-2 and TRBJ2-2, with TRBD2 matching over 8 bases. The V gene end was trimmed by 0 bases and the J gene end by 4 bases; junction bases not matched to a gene: 10. This CDR3 comprises 18 residues. The germline gives CDR1 LGHNA, CDR2 YNFKEQ. Here the CDR3 DNA reads TGTGCCAGCAGCCAAGAAAGGAGCCTAGCGGGCGGCACCGGGGAGCTGTTTTTT. Translation: CASSQERSLAGGTGELFF.

This rearrangement joins TRBV7-2 to TRBJ2-3, with 10 bases identical to TRBD1. The CDR3 extends over 14 amino acids. Per germline, CDR1 SGHTA and CDR2 FQGNSA. V shed 3 bases and J 4 bases; nucleotides not matched to a gene: 1. DNA of the CDR3: TGTGCCAGCAGCTTCGGGACAGGGGCAGATACGCAGTATTTT. It specifies CASSFGTGADTQYF.

This clonotype was seen ten or more times. The genes are TRBV28 and TRBJ2-7, with D uncertain. Looked up from germline, CDR1 is MDHEN and CDR2 is SYDVKM. This CDR3 region has 12 residues. V dropped 4 bases and J dropped 0 bases, with 4 bases sitting between them. CDR3 sequence: CASSSNSYEQYF. The CDR3 nucleotides are TGTGCCAGCAGTTCCAACTCCTACGAGCAGTACTTC.

This sequence joins TRBV4-1 and TRBJ2-7, with TRBD1 matching 11 bases. CDR1 is MGHRA and CDR2 is YSYEKL in the germline V gene. The CDR3 consists of 16 residues. J lost 1 base, V lost 3 bases, and 5 bases had no gene match. CDR3 protein: CASSHPGQGGSYEQYF. CDR3 nucleotides: TGCGCCAGCAGCCACCCGGGACAGGGGGGGTCCTACGAGCAGTACTTC.

The chain links TRBV5-4 to TRBJ1-1; no definite D call. Trimming stripped 0 bases from V and 7 bases from J, with 10 bases between. The germline CDR1 and CDR2 sequences are SGHNT and YYREEE (reference sequence). The CDR3 is 13 amino acids. The CDR3 is CASSLGGRGEAFF. As DNA, the CDR3 is TGTGCCAGCAGCTTGGGCGGGCGTGGTGAAGCTTTCTTT.